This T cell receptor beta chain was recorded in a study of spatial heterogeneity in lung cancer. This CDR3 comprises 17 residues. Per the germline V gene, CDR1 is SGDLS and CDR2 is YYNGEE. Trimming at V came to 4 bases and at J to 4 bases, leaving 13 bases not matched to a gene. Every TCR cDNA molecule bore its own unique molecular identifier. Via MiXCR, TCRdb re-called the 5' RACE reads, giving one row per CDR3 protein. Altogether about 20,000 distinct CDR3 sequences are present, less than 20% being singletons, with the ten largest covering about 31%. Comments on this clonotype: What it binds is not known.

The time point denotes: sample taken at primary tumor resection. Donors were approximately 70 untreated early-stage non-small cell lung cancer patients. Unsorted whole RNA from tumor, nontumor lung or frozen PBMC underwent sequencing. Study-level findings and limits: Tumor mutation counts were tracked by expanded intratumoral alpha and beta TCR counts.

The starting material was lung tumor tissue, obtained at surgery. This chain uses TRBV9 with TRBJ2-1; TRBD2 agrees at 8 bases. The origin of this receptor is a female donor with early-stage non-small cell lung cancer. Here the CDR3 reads CASSPGVAGQGYNEQFF. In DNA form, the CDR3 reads TGTGCCAGCAGCCCAGGAGTAGCGGGGCAGGGTTACAATGAGCAGTTCTTC.